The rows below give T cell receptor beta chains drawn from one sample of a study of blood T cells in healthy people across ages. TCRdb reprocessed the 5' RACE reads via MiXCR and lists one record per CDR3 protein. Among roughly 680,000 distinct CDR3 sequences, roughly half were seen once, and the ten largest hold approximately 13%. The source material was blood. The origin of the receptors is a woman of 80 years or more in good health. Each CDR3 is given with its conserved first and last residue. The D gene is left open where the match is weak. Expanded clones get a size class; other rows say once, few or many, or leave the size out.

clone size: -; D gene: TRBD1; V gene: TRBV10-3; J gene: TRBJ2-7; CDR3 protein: CAISGPDRASYEQYF; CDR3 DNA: TGTGCCATCAGTGGGCCCGACAGGGCTTCCTACGAGCAGTACTTC
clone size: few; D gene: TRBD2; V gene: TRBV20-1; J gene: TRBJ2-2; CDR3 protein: CSARVAGVNTGELFF; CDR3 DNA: TGCAGTGCTAGGGTAGCGGGAGTTAACACCGGGGAGCTGTTTTTT
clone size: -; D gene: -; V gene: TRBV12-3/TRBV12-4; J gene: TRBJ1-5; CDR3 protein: CASSGQGGRSQPQHF; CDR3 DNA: TGTGCCAGCAGTGGGCAAGGGGGGAGGAGTCAGCCCCAGCATTTT
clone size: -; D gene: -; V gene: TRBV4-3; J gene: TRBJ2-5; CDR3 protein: CASSQDGTPQETQYF; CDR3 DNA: TGCGCCAGCAGCCAAGACGGGACACCCCAAGAGACCCAGTACTTC
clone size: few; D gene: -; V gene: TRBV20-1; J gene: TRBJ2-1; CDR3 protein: CSAGGGGDEQFF; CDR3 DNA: TGCAGTGCGGGGGGGGGGGGCGATGAGCAGTTCTTC
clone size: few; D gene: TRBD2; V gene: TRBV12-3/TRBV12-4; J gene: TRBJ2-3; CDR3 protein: CASSKTSGGIADTQYF; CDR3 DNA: TGTGCCAGCAGTAAGACTAGCGGGGGCATTGCCGATACGCAGTATTTT
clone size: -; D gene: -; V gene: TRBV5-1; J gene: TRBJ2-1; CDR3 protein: CASSVELGNEQFF; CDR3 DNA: TGCGCCAGCAGCGTGGAGCTGGGCAATGAGCAGTTCTTC
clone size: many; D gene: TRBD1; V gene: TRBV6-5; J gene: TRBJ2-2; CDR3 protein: CASSPQGSGELFF; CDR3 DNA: TGTGCCAGCAGCCCACAGGGGTCAGGGGAGCTGTTTTTT
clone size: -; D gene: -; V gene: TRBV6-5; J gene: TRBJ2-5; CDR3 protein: CASSYSDGAETQYF; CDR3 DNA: TGTGCCAGCAGTTACTCGGACGGGGCAGAGACCCAGTACTTC
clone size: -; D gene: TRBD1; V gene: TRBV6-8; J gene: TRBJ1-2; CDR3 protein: CASSYCRGLFNGYTF; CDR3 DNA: TGTGCCAGCAGTTACTGCAGGGGGCTTTTCAATGGCTACACCTTC
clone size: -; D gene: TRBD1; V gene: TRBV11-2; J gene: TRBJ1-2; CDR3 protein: CASSSGTGPLYGYTF; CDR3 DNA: TGTGCCAGCAGCTCCGGGACAGGGCCCCTCTATGGCTACACCTTC
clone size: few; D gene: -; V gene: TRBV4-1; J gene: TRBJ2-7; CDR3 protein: CASSQDEGLRYEQYF; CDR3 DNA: TGCGCCAGCAGCCAAGACGAGGGTTTGAGATACGAGCAGTACTTC
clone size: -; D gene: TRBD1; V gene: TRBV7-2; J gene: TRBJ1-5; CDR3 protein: CASSLYGRTGGYYGNQPQHF; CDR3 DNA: TGTGCCAGCAGCTTATACGGGAGGACAGGGGGCTATTATGGCAATCAGCCCCAGCATTTT
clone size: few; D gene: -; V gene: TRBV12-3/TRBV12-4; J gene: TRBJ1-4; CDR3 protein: CASSLRGHRFF; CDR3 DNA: TGTGCCAGCAGTTTGCGTGGCCACCGGTTTTTT
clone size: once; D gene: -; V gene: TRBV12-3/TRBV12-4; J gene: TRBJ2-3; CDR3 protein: CASSYVGGARTDMQYF; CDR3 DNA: TGTGCCAGCAGTTATGTTGGAGGGGCGCGGACAGATATGCAGTATTTT
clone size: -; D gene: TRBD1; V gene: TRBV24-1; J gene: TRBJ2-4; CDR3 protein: CATSDARTGGREQYF; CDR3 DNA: TGTGCCACCAGTGATGCAAGGACAGGGGGACGAGAGCAGTACTTC
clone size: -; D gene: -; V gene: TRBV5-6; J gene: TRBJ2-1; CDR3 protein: CASSPGPQGQFF; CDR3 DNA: TGTGCCAGCAGCCCCGGTCCACAAGGGCAGTTCTTC
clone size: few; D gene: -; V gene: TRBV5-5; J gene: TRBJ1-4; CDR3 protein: CASSLGQVLGEKLFF; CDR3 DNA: TGTGCCAGCAGCTTGGGACAGGTCCTGGGTGAAAAACTGTTTTTT
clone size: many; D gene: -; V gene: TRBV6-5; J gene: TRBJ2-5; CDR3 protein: CASIRLGQETQYF; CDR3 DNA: TGTGCCAGCATCAGACTGGGGCAAGAGACCCAGTACTTC
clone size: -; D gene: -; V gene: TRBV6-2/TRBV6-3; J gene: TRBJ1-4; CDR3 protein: CASKAGGSEKLFF; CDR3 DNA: TGTGCCAGCAAGGCGGGGGGAAGTGAAAAACTGTTTTTT
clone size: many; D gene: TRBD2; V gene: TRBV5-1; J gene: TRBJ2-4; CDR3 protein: CASSLEASGSLAKNIQYF; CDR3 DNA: TGCGCCAGCAGCTTGGAGGCTAGCGGGAGTCTAGCCAAAAACATTCAGTACTTC
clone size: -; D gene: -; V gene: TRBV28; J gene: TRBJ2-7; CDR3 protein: CASTSNRGGSYEQYF; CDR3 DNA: TGTGCCAGCACATCAAACCGAGGGGGCTCCTACGAGCAGTACTTC
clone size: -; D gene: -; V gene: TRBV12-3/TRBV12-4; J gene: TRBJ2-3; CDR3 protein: CASSLPLGATDTQYF; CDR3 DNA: TGTGCCAGCAGTTTGCCCTTGGGGGCAACGGATACGCAGTATTTT
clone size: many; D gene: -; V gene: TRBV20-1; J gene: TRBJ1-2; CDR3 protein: CSAGARLGGGYTF; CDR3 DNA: TGCAGTGCTGGGGCCCGTCTGGGGGGTGGCTACACCTTC
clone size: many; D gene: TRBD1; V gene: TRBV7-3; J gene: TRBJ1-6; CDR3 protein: CASGDRAFSPLHF; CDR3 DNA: TGTGCCAGCGGGGACAGGGCCTTTTCACCCCTCCACTTT
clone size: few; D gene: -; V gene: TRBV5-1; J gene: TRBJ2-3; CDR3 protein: CASSLVSASTDTQYF; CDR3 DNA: TGCGCCAGCAGCTTGGTCAGCGCTTCCACAGATACGCAGTATTTT
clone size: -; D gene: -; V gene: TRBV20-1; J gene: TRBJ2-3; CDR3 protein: CSGIGLITDTQYF; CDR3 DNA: TGCAGTGGGATCGGACTTATCACAGATACGCAGTATTTT
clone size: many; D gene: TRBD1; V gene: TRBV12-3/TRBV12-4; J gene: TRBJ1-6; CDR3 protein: CASTTDRGNSPLHF; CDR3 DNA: TGTGCCAGCACCACTGACAGGGGTAATTCACCCCTCCACTTT
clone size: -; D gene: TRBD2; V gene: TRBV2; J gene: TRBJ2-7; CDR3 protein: CASTDGTSGVSYEQYF; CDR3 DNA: TGTGCCAGCACCGATGGGACTAGCGGGGTATCCTACGAGCAGTACTTC
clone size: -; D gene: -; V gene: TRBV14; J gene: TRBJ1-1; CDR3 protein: CASSQTGRIIGSTEAFF; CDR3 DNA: TGTGCCAGCAGCCAGACCGGACGTATCATCGGTAGCACTGAAGCTTTCTTT
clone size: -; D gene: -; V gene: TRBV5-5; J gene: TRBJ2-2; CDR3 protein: CASSFVAESGELFF; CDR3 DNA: TGTGCCAGCAGCTTCGTGGCGGAAAGCGGGGAGCTGTTTTTT
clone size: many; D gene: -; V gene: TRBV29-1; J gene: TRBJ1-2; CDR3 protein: CSVEGGQARPGYTF; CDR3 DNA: TGCAGCGTTGAAGGAGGGCAGGCCCGTCCCGGCTACACCTTC
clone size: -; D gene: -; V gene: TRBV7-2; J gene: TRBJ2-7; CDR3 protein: CASSLSGKGEQYF; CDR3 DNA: TGTGCCAGCAGCTTATCAGGGAAGGGCGAGCAGTACTTC
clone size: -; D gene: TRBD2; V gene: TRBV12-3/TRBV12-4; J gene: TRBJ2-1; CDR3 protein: CASSRGLVQNEQFF; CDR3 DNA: TGTGCCAGCTCGAGGGGACTAGTTCAAAATGAGCAGTTCTTC
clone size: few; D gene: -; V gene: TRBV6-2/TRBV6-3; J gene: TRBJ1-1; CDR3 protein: CASSYRLTGINTEAFF; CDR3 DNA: TGTGCCAGCAGTTACCGACTGACAGGAATAAACACTGAAGCTTTCTTT
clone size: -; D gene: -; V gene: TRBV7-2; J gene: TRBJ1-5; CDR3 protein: CASRETGNGQPQHF; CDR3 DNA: TGTGCCAGCAGGGAGACCGGGAATGGACAGCCCCAGCATTTT
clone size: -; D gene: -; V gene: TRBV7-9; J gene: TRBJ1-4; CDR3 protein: CASSPPTRGRGEKLFF; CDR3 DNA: TGTGCCAGCAGCCCACCTACCCGGGGTCGGGGTGAAAAACTGTTTTTT
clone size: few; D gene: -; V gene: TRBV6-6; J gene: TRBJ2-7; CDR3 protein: CASSYSPGGEQYF; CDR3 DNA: TGTGCCAGCAGTTACTCGCCGGGTGGCGAGCAGTACTTC
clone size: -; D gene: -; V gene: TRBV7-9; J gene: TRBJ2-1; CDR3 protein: CASSLEGPSAYNEQFF; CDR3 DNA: TGTGCCAGCAGCTTAGAGGGTCCTAGCGCCTACAATGAGCAGTTCTTC
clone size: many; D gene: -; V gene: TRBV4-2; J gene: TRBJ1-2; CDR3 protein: CASSQLGYTF; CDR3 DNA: TGTGCCAGCAGCCAACTTGGCTACACCTTC
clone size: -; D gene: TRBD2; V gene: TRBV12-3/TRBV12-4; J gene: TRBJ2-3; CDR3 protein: CASSRGRRGDTQYF; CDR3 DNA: TGTGCCAGCAGTCGAGGCAGGCGGGGGGATACGCAGTATTTT
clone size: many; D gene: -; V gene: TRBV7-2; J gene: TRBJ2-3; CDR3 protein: CASSLGTNADTQYF; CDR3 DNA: TGTGCCAGCAGTTTAGGGACCAACGCAGATACGCAGTATTTT
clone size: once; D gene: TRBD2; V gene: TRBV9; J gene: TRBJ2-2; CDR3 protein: CASSPRTSGMNTGELFF; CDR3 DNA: TGTGCCAGCAGCCCAAGGACTAGCGGGATGAACACCGGGGAGCTGTTTTTT
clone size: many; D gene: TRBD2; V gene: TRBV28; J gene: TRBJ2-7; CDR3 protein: CASSLAGTSGFYEQYF; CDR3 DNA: TGTGCCAGCAGTTTAGCGGGGACTAGCGGGTTCTACGAGCAGTACTTC
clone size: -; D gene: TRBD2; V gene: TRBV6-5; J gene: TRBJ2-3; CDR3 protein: CASSPRGGFTDTQYF; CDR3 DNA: TGTGCCAGCAGTCCCCGGGGGGGTTTCACAGATACGCAGTATTTT
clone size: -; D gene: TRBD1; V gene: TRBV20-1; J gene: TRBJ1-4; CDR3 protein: CSARDQSAEGGGGEKLFF; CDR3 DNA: TGCAGTGCTAGAGATCAGTCGGCGGAAGGGGGCGGGGGTGAAAAACTGTTTTTT
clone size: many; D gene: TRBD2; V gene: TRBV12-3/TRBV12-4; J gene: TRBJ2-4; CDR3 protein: CASSFATSGRPALAKNIQYF; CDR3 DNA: TGTGCCAGCAGTTTTGCTACTAGCGGGAGGCCTGCCCTAGCCAAAAACATTCAGTACTTC
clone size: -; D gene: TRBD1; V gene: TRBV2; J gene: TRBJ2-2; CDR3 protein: CASRAGGRTGELFF; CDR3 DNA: TGTGCCAGCAGGGCAGGGGGCAGGACCGGGGAGCTGTTTTTT
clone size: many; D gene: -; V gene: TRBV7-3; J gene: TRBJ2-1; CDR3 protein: CASSPYALGVLSSYNEQFF; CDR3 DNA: TGTGCCAGCAGCCCATACGCATTAGGGGTTTTAAGCTCCTACAATGAGCAGTTCTTC
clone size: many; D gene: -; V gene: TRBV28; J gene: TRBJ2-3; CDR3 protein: CASSFYGQVKDTQYF; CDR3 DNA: TGTGCCAGCAGTTTTTACGGGCAGGTCAAAGATACGCAGTATTTT
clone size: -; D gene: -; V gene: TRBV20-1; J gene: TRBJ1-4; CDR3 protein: CSARPWDPLAELFF; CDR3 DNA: TGCAGTGCTAGACCCTGGGACCCGCTTGCCGAACTGTTTTTT